The entry below gives a single T cell receptor beta chain sequence along with its context. The antigen is not known. This sample is part of a study of T cell clonotyping in hematopoietic cell transplantation. Study outcomes and limitations: Graft donor and pretransplant recipient Inverse Simpson Index values predicted broader posttransplant TCR diversity. No sorting was done, leaving CD4 and CD8 contributions mixed.

This CDR3 has 13 residues. V dropped 6 bases and J dropped 8 bases, with 14 bases sitting between them. The germline V gene has CDR1 LNHDA and CDR2 SQIVND (reference sequence). Data came from immunoSEQ multiplex PCR; TCRdb stores just in-frame clones and leaves some out. The data hold some 4,000 clones, with less than 80% observed a single time. Recipient blood drawn about 28 days pretransplant and days 30, 100, 180 after. The sequencing here drew on peripheral blood mononuclear cells, taken at the time of graft-versus-host disease after allogeneic stem cell transplant. This receptor was identified in a female patient in her forties or fifties who had an allogeneic stem cell transplant from an unrelated donor, so the T cells may come from the graft donor. Some clones in this sample may be carry-over from other donors' samples. The chain recombines TRBV19 with TRBJ1-5, with D possibly TRBD1 on 6 matching bases. This chain's CDR3 is CASSVERDKPQHF. The DNA of the CDR3 is TGTGCCAGTAGCGTCGAAAGGGACAAGCCCCAGCATTTT.